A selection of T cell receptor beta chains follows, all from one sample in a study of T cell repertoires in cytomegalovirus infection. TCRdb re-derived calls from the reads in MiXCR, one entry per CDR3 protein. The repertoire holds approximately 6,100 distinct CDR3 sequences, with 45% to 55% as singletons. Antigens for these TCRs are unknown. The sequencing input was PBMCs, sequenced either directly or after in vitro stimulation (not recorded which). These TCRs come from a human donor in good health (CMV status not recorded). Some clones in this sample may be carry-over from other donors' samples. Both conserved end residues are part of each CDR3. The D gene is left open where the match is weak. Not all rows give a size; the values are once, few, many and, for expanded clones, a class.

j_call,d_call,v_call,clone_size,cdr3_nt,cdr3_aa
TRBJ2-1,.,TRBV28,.,TGTGCAAGCAGCCCAGTGTCCAATGAGACGTTCTTC,CASSPVSNETFF
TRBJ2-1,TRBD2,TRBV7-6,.,TGTGCCAGCAAAGCTGAGGGCAGCGGGAGGGCACCTCCCTACAATGAGCAGTTCTTC,CASKAEGSGRAPPYNEQFF
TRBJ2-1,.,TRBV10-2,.,TGCGCCAGCATGGTCAATGAGCAGTTCTTC,CASMVNEQFF
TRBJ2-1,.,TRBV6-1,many,TGTGCCAGCAGCCCCGACTGGGGGATTTACAATGAGCAGTTCTTC,CASSPDWGIYNEQFF
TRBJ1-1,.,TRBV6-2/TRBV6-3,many,TGTGCCAGCAGTTACCCCACCCCGCACGCTTTCTTT,CASSYPTPHAFF
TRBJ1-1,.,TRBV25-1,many,TGTGCCAGCAGTGATTCCCCTTTTTCCCCGGGACTACTTCGGCTGAACACTGAAGCTTTCTTT,CASSDSPFSPGLLRLNTEAFF
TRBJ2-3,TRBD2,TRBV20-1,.,TGCAGTGCGAGGGACAGCGGGAGGGCCACAGATACGCAGTATTTT,CSARDSGRATDTQYF
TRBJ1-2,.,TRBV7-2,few,TGTGCCAGCAGCTTAGAAGGGCTTGAGGGCTATGGCTACACCTTC,CASSLEGLEGYGYTF
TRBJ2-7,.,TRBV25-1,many,TGTGCCAGCACGTCAGGAGCCTACGAGCAGTACTTC,CASTSGAYEQYF
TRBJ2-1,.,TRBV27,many,TGTGCCAGCACCCTTTATGGGGGGAGGCCTAACAATGAGCAGTTCTTC,CASTLYGGRPNNEQFF
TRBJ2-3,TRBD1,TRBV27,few,TGTGCCAGCAGTTTAGGGACAGGGATCGCAGATACGCAGTATTTT,CASSLGTGIADTQYF
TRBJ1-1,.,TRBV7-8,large,TGTGCCAGCAGCCCCGGGTGGAACACTGAAGCTTTCTTT,CASSPGWNTEAFF
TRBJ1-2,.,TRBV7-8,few,TGTGCCAGCAGCTTAGTGAGGGGGACTGGCTACACCTTC,CASSLVRGTGYTF
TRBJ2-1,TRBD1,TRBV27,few,TGTGCCAGCAGTTTCGACAGGGCTAGAGGCAATGAGCAGTTCTTC,CASSFDRARGNEQFF
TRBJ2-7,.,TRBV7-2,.,TGTGCCTGCTGCTGGGACACCCCTGGCGACGATCAATACTTC,CACCWDTPGDDQYF
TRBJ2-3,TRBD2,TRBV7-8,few,TGTGCCAGCAGCTTGCATCGAGCGGGACCCCCGCAGTATTTT,CASSLHRAGPPQYF
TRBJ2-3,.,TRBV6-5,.,TGTGCCAGCAGTTACTCCGGGCTAGCAGGAGATGCAGATACGCAGTATTTT,CASSYSGLAGDADTQYF
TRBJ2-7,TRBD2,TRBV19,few,TGTGCCAGTAGTATAGAGGGGACTAGCGCCTCCTACGAGCAGTACTTC,CASSIEGTSASYEQYF
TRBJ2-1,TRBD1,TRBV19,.,TGTGCCAGTAGTACAAACAGGGGAGCCGTCCATGAGCAGTTCTTC,CASSTNRGAVHEQFF
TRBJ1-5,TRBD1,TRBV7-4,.,TGTGCCAGCAGCGCACAGGGGGATAGCAATCAGCCCCAGCATTTT,CASSAQGDSNQPQHF
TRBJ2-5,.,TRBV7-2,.,TGTGCCAGCAGCCATCAGCCCCAAGAGACCCAGTACTTC,CASSHQPQETQYF
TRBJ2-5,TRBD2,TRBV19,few,TGTGCCAGTAGTATGAAGAGCGGGGGGGCCTCCGGAGAGACCCAGTACTTC,CASSMKSGGASGETQYF
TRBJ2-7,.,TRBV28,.,TGTGCCAGCACTCCCTCCCAACGAAACTACGAGCAGTACTTC,CASTPSQRNYEQYF
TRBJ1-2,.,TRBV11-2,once,TGTGCCAGCAGCGCCGGACAGATAAATAACTATGGCTACACCTTC,CASSAGQINNYGYTF
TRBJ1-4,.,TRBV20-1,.,TGCAGTGCTCCCTCCGACACGGGGGACGAAAAACTGTTTTTT,CSAPSDTGDEKLFF
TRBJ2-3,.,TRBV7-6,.,TGTGCCAGCAGTTCAACGACATACCCCACAGATACGCAGTATTTT,CASSSTTYPTDTQYF
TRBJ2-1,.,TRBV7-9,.,TGTGCCAGCAGCTTAAACGGGCGAAACTACAATGAGCAGTTCTTC,CASSLNGRNYNEQFF
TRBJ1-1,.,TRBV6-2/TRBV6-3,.,TGTGCCAGCATTACTGGGCACCCGAACACGGAATCTTTCTTT,CASITGHPNTESFF
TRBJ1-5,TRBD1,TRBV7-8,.,TGTGTCAGCATCCCCGGGACAGCTAGCAATCAGCCCAAGCATTTT,CVSIPGTASNQPKHF
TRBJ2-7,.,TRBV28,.,TGTGCCAGTACTCCCACCCAACTAGACTACGAGCAACACTTC,CASTPTQLDYEQHF
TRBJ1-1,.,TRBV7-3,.,TGTGCCAGCAGCGGATGGGACAATGAGCAATGCTTT,CASSGWDNEQCF
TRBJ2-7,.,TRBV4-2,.,TGTTCCTGCAGCCAAGAATCTTACCTCACCTACGAGCAGTACTTC,CSCSQESYLTYEQYF
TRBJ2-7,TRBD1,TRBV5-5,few,TGTGCCAGCAGCCCCGACAGGGGGTCGTCCTACGAGCAGTACTTC,CASSPDRGSSYEQYF
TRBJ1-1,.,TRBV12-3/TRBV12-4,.,TGTGCCAGCAGTTCCCTTGGGAATTCGAACACTGAAGCTTTCTTT,CASSSLGNSNTEAFF
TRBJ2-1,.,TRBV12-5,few,TGTGCTAGTGGCCAAAACTACAATGAGCAGTTCTTC,CASGQNYNEQFF
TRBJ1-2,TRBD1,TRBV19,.,TGTGCCAGTACCCTTGAGGGACAGGGGGCTTTATATGGCTACACCTTC,CASTLEGQGALYGYTF
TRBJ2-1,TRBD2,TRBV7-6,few,TGTGCCAGCAGCTTAAGCCGCATTATGGCGGGAGGTCACAATGAGCAGTTCTTC,CASSLSRIMAGGHNEQFF
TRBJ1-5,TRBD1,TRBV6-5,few,TGTGCCAGCAGCATGGGACAGAAGCCTCAGCCCCATCATTTT,CASSMGQKPQPHHF
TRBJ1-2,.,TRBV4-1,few,TGCGCCAGCAGCCAAGAGGTAGCAGGCTTTTCTGGCTACACCTTC,CASSQEVAGFSGYTF
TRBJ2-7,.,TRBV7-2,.,TGTGCCAGCAGCTTGGACAACCCTGGCGACGATCAGTCCTTC,CASSLDNPGDDQSF
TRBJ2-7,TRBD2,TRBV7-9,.,TGTGCCAGCAGCTCGGGACTAGCGGGAGTGTACGAGCAGTACTTC,CASSSGLAGVYEQYF
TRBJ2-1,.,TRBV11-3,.,TGTGCCAGCAGCTTGGAGGCCTACAATGAGCAGTTCTTC,CASSLEAYNEQFF
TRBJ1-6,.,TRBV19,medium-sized,TGTGCCAGTAGAGACCGTAGGGCCAGAGAAAATTCACCCCTCCACTTT,CASRDRRARENSPLHF
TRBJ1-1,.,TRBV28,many,TGTGCCAGCAGTCCCGGGACATTGAACACTGAAGCTTTCTTT,CASSPGTLNTEAFF
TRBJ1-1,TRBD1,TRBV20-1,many,TGCAGTGCTGTCCGACAGGGAAACACTGAAGCTTTCTTT,CSAVRQGNTEAFF
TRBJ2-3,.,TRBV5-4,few,TGTGCCAGCAGCTTGGGCACTACCACAGATACGCAGTATTTT,CASSLGTTTDTQYF
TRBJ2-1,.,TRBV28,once,TGTTCCATCAGTTTTTACCTAGCTGATAGGTTCTTC,CSISFYLADRFF
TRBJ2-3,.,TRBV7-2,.,TGTGCCAGCAGCTTACCGGAACAGATAGATACGCAGTATTTT,CASSLPEQIDTQYF
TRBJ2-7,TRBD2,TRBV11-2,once,TGTGCCAGCAGCTCCCGGACTAGCGGGAGGGGGTACTCCTACGAGCAGTACTTC,CASSSRTSGRGYSYEQYF
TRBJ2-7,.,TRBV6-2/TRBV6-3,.,TGTGCCAGAAGTAGCCCCCCCCCCGAGCAGTACTTC,CARSSPPPEQYF
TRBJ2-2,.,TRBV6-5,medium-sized,TGTGCCAGCAGTTACTGGGGAACCACCGGGGAGCTGTTTTTT,CASSYWGTTGELFF
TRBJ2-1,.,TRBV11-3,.,TGTGTCAGCAGCGGATGGGACAATGATCAATTCTTC,CVSSGWDNDQFF
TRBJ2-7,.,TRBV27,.,TGTGCCAGCAGTTTGATTGGACACGAGAGCTACGAGCAGTACTTC,CASSLIGHESYEQYF
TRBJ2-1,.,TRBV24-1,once,TGTGCCACCAGTTCCCCCTTTAGGGATGAGCAGTTCTTC,CATSSPFRDEQFF
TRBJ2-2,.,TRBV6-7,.,TGTGCCACCTCCCCGGTGGTACCTGTGATCTTGGAGCTGTTTTTT,CATSPVVPVILELFF
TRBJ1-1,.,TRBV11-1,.,TGTGCCAGCAGACGTACAGGTTTGGACACTGAAGCTTTCTTT,CASRRTGLDTEAFF
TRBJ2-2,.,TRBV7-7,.,TGTGCTAGCAGCCCACAGGGTGCCACCGGGGAGCTGTTTTTT,CASSPQGATGELFF